Included here is one T cell receptor beta chain sequence, with context. The data were taken from a study of blood T cell repertoires in COVID-19. Study background: Collection of acute and convalescent COVID-19 samples took place in the United States, Italy and Spain. T cells, B-cell-depleted T cells, or PBMCs provided the cDNA or gDNA that served as material.

Participants were aged about 18 to 90 years, lived in around 25 US areas, and enrolled virtually. Assignments of participants to cohorts depended upon their own reported clinical history. Here immunoSEQ multiplex PCR was the method, and the copy in TCRdb shows in-frame clones only, minus some. The sample shows some 300,000 clones, roughly 90% of them seen only once. This TCR came from a woman aged 30 to 39 who had recovered from COVID-19. The specimen was PBMCs or T cells enriched from blood (not recorded which).

The CDR3 sequence: CASSQEPGRDTEAFF. CDR3 sequence (DNA): TGCGCCAGCAGCCAAGAACCCGGGAGGGACACTGAAGCTTTCTTT. This chain links TRBV4-3 with TRBJ1-1; no clear D gene. This CDR3 is 15 amino acids long. Germline V gives CDR1 LGHNA, CDR2 YSLEER. Trimming cost V 0 bases and J 3 bases, with 11 bases left between them.